The 19 T cell receptor beta chains below come from one sample, sequenced in a study of blood T cell repertoires in COVID-19. The protocol was immunoSEQ multiplex PCR, while the TCRdb copy is restricted to in-frame clones and leaves out a portion. The table includes nearly 400,000 clones, approximately 89% detected once. Sequencing used PBMCs or T cells enriched from blood (not recorded which). The receptor source for this set is a woman under 40 who had recovered from COVID-19.

The V gene is TRBV29-1, the J gene TRBJ2-5; 8 bases match TRBD2. This CDR3 region has 15 residues. Losses at the gene ends were 4 bases for V and 5 bases for J; bases not matched to a gene: 12. Germline V gene sequence: CDR1 SQVTM, CDR2 ANQGSEA. The CDR3 sequence: CSVVGPGGGSETQYF. The CDR3 bases are TGCAGCGTTGTTGGGCCGGGGGGGGGCTCGGAGACCCAGTACTTC.

The chain combines TRBV19 with TRBJ1-1, with D perhaps TRBD1 (6 bases). CDR3 length: 13 amino acids. Trimming shortened V by 4 bases and J by 1 base, and 7 bases separated the two germline ends. Per germline, CDR1 LNHDA and CDR2 SQIVND (reference sequence). CDR3: CASSTGANTEAFF. The CDR3 nucleotides are TGTGCCAGTAGTACAGGGGCGAACACTGAAGCTTTCTTT.

The chain uses TRBV7-9 and TRBJ2-1, with 7 nucleotides matching TRBD2. CDR3 size: 17 residues. V dropped 6 bases and J dropped 0; count of bases not matched to a gene: 11. Germline V lookup: CDR1 SEHNR, CDR2 FQNEAQ (reference sequence). DNA for the CDR3: TGTGCCAGCAGACAAACCGAGCGGGGAATCTCCTACAATGAGCAGTTCTTC. It yields the protein CASRQTERGISYNEQFF.

The gene calls are TRBV20-1 and TRBJ1-2, with D tentatively TRBD1 (5 bases). The CDR3 has 10 residues. V was clipped by 4 bases and J by 6 bases, with 6 bases between them. Germline values: CDR1 DFQATT, CDR2 SNEGSKA (reference sequence). The CDR3 loop is CSAKGNGYTF. CDR3 DNA sequence: TGCAGTGCTAAGGGGAATGGCTACACCTTC.

The rearrangement joins TRBV28 to TRBJ1-2, with 7 nucleotides matching TRBD1. Germline V gene sequence: CDR1 MDHEN, CDR2 SYDVKM. V gave up 2 bases and J gave up 4 bases; unmatched junction bases: 10. CDR3 length: 16 residues. DNA of the CDR3: TGTGCCAGCAGTTTACTCGACAGGGACTGGGGCTATGGCTACACCTTC. Its translation is CASSLLDRDWGYGYTF.

This sequence joins TRBV30 and TRBJ1-2; D remains ambiguous. Trimming cost V 0 bases and J 8 bases, with 16 bases left between them. The germline CDR1 and CDR2 sequences are GTSNPN and SVGIG (reference sequence). The CDR3 runs 14 residues. The CDR3 loop reads CAWSVSVPSGGYTF. Written as DNA, the CDR3 is TGTGCCTGGAGTGTGAGTGTACCCTCGGGAGGCTACACCTTC.

This chain connects TRBV15 to TRBJ1-2; 9 bases are a match to TRBD1. There are 20 residues in the CDR3. CDR1 and CDR2 from the germline V gene are LNHNV and YYDKDF (reference sequence). V lost 6 bases and J lost 7; bases outside the gene matches: 27. The CDR3: CATRKDSPGQGTTGWAGYTF. In DNA form, the CDR3 reads TGTGCCACCAGGAAAGACTCACCGGGACAGGGAACGACAGGCTGGGCTGGCTACACCTTC.

This chain uses TRBV24-1 with TRBJ2-1, with 13 positions matching TRBD2. The CDR3 has 19 amino acids. Germline CDR1 KGHDR, CDR2 SFDVKD. The J segment lost 2 bases and the V segment lost 4 bases, leaving 10 bases of the junction unmatched. In DNA form, the CDR3 reads TGTGCCACCAGTGACCAAGGGACTAGCGGGACAAAAGCCTACAATGAGCAGTTCTTC. Residues: CATSDQGTSGTKAYNEQFF.

V is TRBV20-1 and J is TRBJ1-2, with D hard to call. The ends were cut back, 5 bases at V and 7 bases at J, with 17 bases in the middle. From germline, CDR1 is DFQATT and CDR2 SNEGSKA (reference sequence). The CDR3 has 13 residues. The CDR3 loop is CSARDRSRSGYTF. Written as DNA, the CDR3 is TGCAGTGCTCGTGACCGTTCTAGGAGTGGCTACACCTTC.

This clone was seen just once. The chain links TRBV3-1 (or the pseudogene TRBV3-2) to TRBJ2-7, with 7 positions matching TRBD1. V was pared by 5 bases and J by 0 bases, with 7 bases of the junction left unmatched. The germline V gene encodes CDR1 LGHDT and CDR2 YNNKEL (reference sequence). The CDR3 extends over 15 amino acids. The CDR3 DNA follows: TGTGCCAGCAGCAAGGGGGCTTTGAGCTCCTACGAGCAGTACTTC. As protein: CASSKGALSSYEQYF.

This clone showed up just once. The V call is TRBV4-2, the J call TRBJ1-2; 8 bases align to TRBD1. This CDR3 has 18 residues. Germline values: CDR1 LGHNA, CDR2 YNFKEQ. V gave up 0 bases and J gave up 0 bases; unmatched junction bases: 9. The CDR3 DNA follows: TGTGCCAGCAGCCAAGATCCCAGCGGACAGGGAGCTAACTATGGCTACACCTTC. The encoded protein is CASSQDPSGQGANYGYTF.

The chain couples TRBV18 to TRBJ2-4; tentative D call: TRBD1 (6 bases). The V gene's germline CDR1 is KGHSH and CDR2 LQKENI. This CDR3 has 15 amino acids. V lost 2 bases, J lost 7 bases, and 15 bases lay in between. The CDR3 reads CASSPRGTAVNIQYF. DNA for the CDR3: TGTGCCAGCTCACCAAGGGGGACGGCCGTCAACATTCAGTACTTC. The whole variable domain, filled in from reference TRBV18 and TRBJ2-4, reads NAGVMQNPRHLVRRRGQEARLRCSPMKGHSHVYWYRQLPEEGLKFMVYLQKENIIDESGMPKERFSAEFPKEGPSILRIQQVVRGDSAAYFCASSPRGTAVNIQYFGAGTRLSVL.

This rearrangement joins TRBV30 to TRBJ1-6; 10 bases are a match to TRBD1. The CDR3 has 19 amino acids. Trimming took 1 base from V and 4 from J; bases not matched to a gene: 13. The V gene's germline CDR1 is GTSNPN and CDR2 SVGIG (reference sequence). The CDR3 here is CAWSEGTGDLRYYNSPLHF. CDR3 DNA sequence: TGTGCCTGGAGTGAAGGGACAGGGGACCTGCGTTATTATAATTCACCCCTCCACTTT.

The V gene is TRBV2, the J gene TRBJ2-7, with TRBD2 identical over 7 bases. V gave up 0 bases and J gave up 3 bases; unmatched junction bases: 5. Germline assignment: CDR1 SNHLY and CDR2 FYNNEI. The CDR3 extends over 15 amino acids. The CDR3 reads CASSEAPVAGYEQYF. Here the CDR3 DNA reads TGTGCCAGCAGTGAAGCCCCCGTAGCGGGCTACGAGCAGTACTTC.

The J gene is TRBJ1-5, the V gene TRBV6-6; 10 nucleotides agree with TRBD1. V was clipped by 5 bases and J by 2 bases; unmatched bases: 9. The CDR3 has 17 amino acids. Germline V gene sequence: CDR1 MNHNY, CDR2 SVGAGI (reference sequence). The CDR3, as DNA: TGTGCCAGCAGTCCAGGACAGGGGGTAAGTGGCAATCAGCCCCAGCATTTT. It codes for CASSPGQGVSGNQPQHF.

The CDR3 loop reads CASSRPGTSTKEQYF. The CDR3 region has the DNA TGTGCCAGCAGCCGACCCGGGACTAGCACAAAAGAGCAGTACTTC. The V and J genes are TRBV5-4 and TRBJ2-7; 9 bases map to TRBD2. Germline trimming cut 4 bases from V and 7 bases from J; bases unmatched to any gene: 12. The CDR3 contains 15 residues. The germline CDR1 and CDR2 sequences are SGHNT and YYREEE (reference sequence).

The chain links TRBV12-3 or TRBV12-4 to TRBJ1-1; D is ambiguous. The ends were cut back, 5 bases at V and 8 bases at J, with 15 bases in the middle. The CDR3 contains 13 residues. The CDR3 is CASSPSYEPEAFF. The CDR3 DNA sequence: TGTGCCAGCAGTCCTTCCTATGAACCCGAAGCTTTCTTT.

This chain uses TRBV4-2 with TRBJ2-7; TRBD2 agrees at 9 bases. The CDR3 spans 15 residues. Germline V gives CDR1 LGHNA, CDR2 YNFKEQ. The trim removed 0 bases at V and 6 bases at J, leaving 6 bases unmatched. In DNA, the CDR3 is TGTGCCAGCAGCCAAGAGAAGGCTAGCGGGGCCGAGCAGTACTTC. Its protein product is CASSQEKASGAEQYF.

V and J are TRBV6-5 and TRBJ2-3, with unresolved D. Germline CDR1 reads MNHEY; CDR2 reads SVGAGI. The CDR3 spans 14 residues. Trimming took 2 bases from V and 0 from J, leaving 6 bases between them. The CDR3 region has the DNA TGTGCCAGCAGTTACAAATCTAGCACAGATACGCAGTATTTT. Encoded protein: CASSYKSSTDTQYF.